This is a list of T cell receptor beta chains from one sample in a study of T cell repertoires in cytomegalovirus infection. TCRdb re-derived calls from the reads in MiXCR, one entry per CDR3 protein. The sample lists about 680,000 distinct CDR3 sequences, 20% to 30% seen once, with roughly 8% in the top ten. Sample: CD8+ T cells from PBMCs. The origin of the receptors is a human donor in good health (CMV status not recorded). Some clones in this sample may be carry-over from other donors' samples. The CDR3 runs from the conserved cysteine through the conserved F or W. D genes are given only for firm matches. The size entry is marked missing in some rows and otherwise reads once, few, many or a size class.

CDR3 | DNA | J | D | length | V | size
CASSSWDRANYGYTF | TGTGCCAGCAGTTCCTGGGACAGGGCAAACTATGGCTACACCTTC | TRBJ1-2 | TRBD1 | 15 | TRBV12-3/TRBV12-4 | -
CASTPDPYNEQFF | TGTGCCAGCACCCCAGACCCCTACAATGAGCAGTTCTTC | TRBJ2-1 | - | 13 | TRBV6-5 | few
CASSRRGPDEQYF | TGTGCCAGCAGCCGCAGGGGGCCGGACGAGCAGTACTTC | TRBJ2-7 | TRBD1 | 13 | TRBV28 | many
CASKGAGTTDTQYF | TGTGCCAGCAAAGGGGCGGGGACCACAGATACGCAGTATTTT | TRBJ2-3 | - | 14 | TRBV7-9 | few
CASSVPTGANTGELFF | TGTGCCAGCAGCGTACCTACAGGGGCGAACACCGGGGAGCTGTTTTTT | TRBJ2-2 | TRBD1 | 16 | TRBV9 | -
CASSVDRRQADNEQFF | TGTGCCAGCAGCGTTGATAGGAGACAGGCTGACAATGAGCAGTTCTTC | TRBJ2-1 | - | 16 | TRBV9 | -
CATSDALPGELFF | TGTGCCACCAGTGATGCCCTCCCCGGGGAGCTGTTTTTT | TRBJ2-2 | - | 13 | TRBV24-1 | -
CASSPPLARDRGPAEAFF | TGTGCCAGCAGCCCTCCTTTGGCCCGGGACAGGGGGCCGGCTGAAGCTTTCTTT | TRBJ1-1 | TRBD1 | 18 | TRBV7-9 | -
CATSRDFGGNQPQHF | TGTGCCACCAGCAGAGATTTCGGGGGCAATCAGCCCCAGCATTTT | TRBJ1-5 | - | 15 | TRBV15 | few
CASSYSRGTRQPQHF | TGTGCCAGCAGTTACTCCCGGGGAACACGGCAGCCCCAGCATTTT | TRBJ1-5 | - | 15 | TRBV6-2/TRBV6-3 | -
CVSSYSITGGTEAFF | TGTGTCAGCAGTTACTCGATCACAGGGGGGACTGAAGCTTTCTTT | TRBJ1-1 | TRBD1 | 15 | TRBV6-6 | -